A single sample is the source of the 2 T cell receptor beta chains below, sequenced in a study of blood T cell repertoires in COVID-19. Profiling relied on immunoSEQ multiplex PCR, and the TCRdb table lists in-frame clones only, not all of them. The data hold 120,000 to 150,000 clones, with around four fifths observed a single time. Sequencing was carried out using peripheral blood. These receptors were collected from a middle-aged woman with active or convalescent COVID-19.

V is TRBV19 and J is TRBJ1-4, with no clear D. Per germline, CDR1 LNHDA and CDR2 SQIVND (reference sequence). The germline V and J ends were trimmed by 10 bases and 5 bases, with 20 bases remaining between them. There are 15 residues in the CDR3. Written as DNA, the CDR3 is TGTGCCACCCAACTTATGGGTCTGGAGAATGAAAAACTGTTTTTT. This translates into CATQLMGLENEKLFF.

V and J are TRBV7-9 and TRBJ1-1, with D perhaps TRBD1 (5 bases). The germline V and J ends were trimmed by 4 bases and 3 bases, with 9 bases remaining between them. Germline V gives CDR1 SEHNR, CDR2 FQNEAQ (reference sequence). The CDR3 has 13 residues. The CDR3, as DNA: TGTGCCAGCAGCTCAATGGGGCACACTGAAGCTTTCTTT. This codes for CASSSMGHTEAFF.